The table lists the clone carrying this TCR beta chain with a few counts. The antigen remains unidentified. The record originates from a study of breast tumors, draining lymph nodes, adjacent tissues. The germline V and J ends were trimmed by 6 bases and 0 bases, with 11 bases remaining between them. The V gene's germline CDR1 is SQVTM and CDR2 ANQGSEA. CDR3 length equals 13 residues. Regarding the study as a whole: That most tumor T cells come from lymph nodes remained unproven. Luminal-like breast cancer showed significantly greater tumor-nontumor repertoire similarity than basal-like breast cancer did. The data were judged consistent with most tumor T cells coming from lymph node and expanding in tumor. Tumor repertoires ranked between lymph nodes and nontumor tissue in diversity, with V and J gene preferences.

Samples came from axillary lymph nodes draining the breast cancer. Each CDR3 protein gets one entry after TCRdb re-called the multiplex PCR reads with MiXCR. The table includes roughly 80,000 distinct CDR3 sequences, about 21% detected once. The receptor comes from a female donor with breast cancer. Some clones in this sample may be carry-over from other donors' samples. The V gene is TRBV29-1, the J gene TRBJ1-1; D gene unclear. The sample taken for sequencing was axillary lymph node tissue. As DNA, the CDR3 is TGCAGCGTACACCCCCCTATGAACACTGAAGCTTTCTTT. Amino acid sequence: CSVHPPMNTEAFF.